This entry is about one T cell receptor beta chain. The clone's antigen remains unknown. Per-nucleotide qualities are absent, and no much larger clonotype sits a single base away. This sample is drawn from a study of cytomegalovirus exposure and HLA in healthy donors (dated by TCRdb to 2016 to 2017). Regarding the complete study: An earlier analysis of under 600 of the donors reported about 250 Gb of sequence data and roughly 100 million unique TCR beta sequences from 150 million to 200 million T cells. Both class I and class II loci were covered by HLA typing, at four-digit resolution. Genome-wide SNP genotypes for about three fifths of the roughly 670 donors were used in a later genetic analysis, which treated that subset as a discovery cohort. Four or five DR-DQ haplotypes were treated as single units for association and clustering because of strong linkage in the cohort. Donor age, sex, ethnicity and CMV serostatus were compiled together with the repertoire data. Of the roughly 400 genotyped donors, approximately 83% fell in the genetic ancestry cluster associated with self-reported Caucasian donors. Typing coverage varied by locus: roughly 620-630 donors for A, B, C, DRB1 and DQB1; approximately 560 for DQA1; some 610 for DPA1; around 490 for DPB1. High-throughput TCR immunosequencing, statistical association of individual TCRs with disease status, and machine learning were combined to predict cytomegalovirus infection status. Rather than drawing on any new phenotypic data, the later analysis identified candidate immune exposures from TCR beta sequences and the way those sequences occurred across donors. On average, roughly 240,000 unique TCR beta nucleotide sequences were sequenced per donor among 398 genotyped donors of the cohort, with roughly 18% of those sequences being non-productive. In a later analysis, previously published TCR beta repertoires from 666 donors were re-analyzed and high-resolution HLA genotyping was added so that TCR occurrence patterns could be studied. An earlier analysis of a few hundred of the donors applied high-throughput TCR beta sequencing to assess whether each TCR beta V gene segment acted as functional or pseudogenic. A separate validation cohort of roughly 120 different subjects was used in addition to the roughly 720-subject first cohort. The aim of the study was to test whether cataloging public T cell receptors could identify signatures of past pathogen exposure. All discovery cohort repertoires had been generated on a single sequencing platform. Roughly 310 gigabases of sequencing data and 78 million or so unique TCR sequences were included in an early release covering 500 to 750 HLA-typed donors. The study profiled the T cell repertoires of around 700 subjects by immunosequencing and related them to cytomegalovirus serostatus. Study-wide findings and limitations: Assigning TCR associations to individual alleles was difficult when HLA alleles, especially DR and DQ, strongly co-occurred. According to a later analysis, parvovirus B19, influenza, CMV and Epstein-Barr virus appeared linked to several top co-occurrence clusters. The sequencing pipeline was judged likely to have produced a cluster of highly shared sequence variants as a technical artifact. Some IMGT-functional V segments, including TRBV6-2 and TRBV6-3, could not be told apart with the 87-base-pair reads, so those segments were excluded. A total of fewer than 200 TCR beta chains were listed by the study as associated with cytomegalovirus. Three of the identified cytomegalovirus-associated TCR beta chains were confirmed in vitro to be specific for cytomegalovirus antigens. A later analysis found that HLA-associated TCR beta chains were more clonally expanded and had lower generation probabilities than equally common non-associated chains. It was suggested by the authors that the approach could potentially be generalized to other disease states and immunological phenotypes. While some public TCRs were present in many individuals, most TCR sequences turned up only very rarely across donors. In a later analysis, most CMV-associated TCR beta chains were found to appear HLA-restricted, with HLA associations seemingly driven largely by CMV exposure. The cohort was sequenced for TCR beta chains only, and without alpha or paired-chain data the features that could be detected were limited. In a later analysis, TCR association rates were found to vary across HLA loci, with the most associated TCRs seen for DRB1 alleles and the fewest for HLA-C alleles. Correlated functional status among segregating V segments might be attributable to linkage disequilibrium, but an unknown experimental factor could not be ruled out. In both the original and validation cohorts, the classifier was reported to diagnose cytomegalovirus status with high specificity and sensitivity. The only immune exposure information available for the cohort was CMV serostatus. The presence/absence analyses assumed that sequencing depth was roughly uniform across donors, and that assumption may not be true. A later analysis associated roughly 17,000 TCR beta sequences with specific HLA alleles at a false discovery rate of 0.05. HLA typing was unavailable for some donors at each locus, so association tests used only the typed subset. In an earlier analysis of about 540 of the donors, most TCR beta V segments were observed in productive rearrangements about 87% or about 30% of the time, broadly matching IMGT annotations. A further reported finding was that TCR beta sequences accurately predicted the HLA-A and HLA-B alleles for most subjects in the first cohort. A later genetic analysis associated a missense DCLRE1C variant with V-gene and J-gene trimming of TCR beta chains, and an independent cohort replicated the association. A later genetic analysis reported fewer N-insertions in productive TCRs among donors in an Asian-associated ancestry cluster than the approximately 700-donor mean. The earlier analysis of fewer than 750 of the donors excluded some 15 rarely observed V segments, including chromosome 9 orphons, because counts were too low.

The cohort comprised around 700 healthy bone marrow donors. Cohort members were all nominally healthy when sampled, although unrecorded immune exposures were likely present. The donor tested CMV seronegative and was one of the 352 seronegative cohort members. A peripheral blood sample was provided by each donor, and peripheral blood mononuclear cells were used for TCR beta sequencing. Genomic DNA extraction from the blood cell samples was performed with the Qiagen DNeasy Blood Extraction Kit. For CDR1 and CDR2, the germline V gene (reference sequence) lists LNHDA and SQIVND. From cysteine to phenylalanine, the CDR3 is 18 amino acids long. Only the CDR3 part of the read is kept: 54 bases, read in frame from the first base. V loses 4 bases at its end and J loses 0 bases; junction bases beyond the gene matches: 8. The library was generated by the immunoSEQ multiplex PCR assay. For the multiplex PCR, a mixture combining 60 forward primers for TCR Vbeta segments and 13 reverse primers for TCR Jbeta segments was used. The CDR3 region of rearranged TCR beta genes was amplified from genomic DNA by a multiplex PCR assay. Amplified TCR beta libraries were sequenced as 87-base-pair reads on the Illumina HiSeq System. Under the source paper's analysis protocol: A later analysis counted some 74 million unique TCR beta chains across the 650 to 800 repertoires, and some 11 million of these chains were shared by at least two donors. Raw reads were error-corrected and collapsed into unique sequences by a nearest-neighbor algorithm in which closely related sequences were merged to remove PCR and sequencing errors. CDR3 sequences were aligned to IMGT reference sequences to assign V, D and J gene segments. For a sequence to be retained, a match of at least six nucleotides to both a V gene segment and a J gene segment was required. A rearrangement was called productive if the CDR3 had no stop codons and remained in frame with V and J, and every other rearrangement was called non-productive. Following IMGT convention, CDR3 was defined as the stretch from the second conserved V-encoded cysteine to the conserved J-encoded phenylalanine. The earlier analysis of about 610 of the donors excluded any sequence lacking an unambiguous match to a single V gene segment. An earlier analysis of a few hundred of the donors classified V segments as functional when productive rearrangements were above 56.7% and as segregating when the standard deviation between donors was above 5%. To diagnose cytomegalovirus status from the catalog of TCR beta chain sequences, a statistical classification framework was built. A later analysis assigned V and J genes by comparing TCR nucleotide sequences with IMGT/GENE-DB human TR gene sequences. A later analysis assigned CDR3 sequences and most-parsimonious VDJ recombination scenarios with the TCRdist pipeline. In a later analysis, each TCR beta chain was defined by its CDR3 amino acid sequence together with its V-gene family, and reads without a unique V-gene family were excluded. A later analysis removed roughly 590 highly shared, low-generation-probability nucleotide sequences to deal with suspected cross-contamination and a sequencing artifact. For each public chain, a later analysis derived a clonal expansion index from normalized ranks of inferred template counts within each repertoire. In a later analysis, generation probabilities were computed using a VDJ recombination model fitted to out-of-frame rearrangements, and the results were checked against IGoR. A later analysis scored TCR-TCR, TCR-HLA and TCR-CMV co-occurrence with hypergeometric tests, applying a repertoire-size bias correction to TCR pairs. In a later analysis, false discovery rates were estimated by permuting HLA or CMV assignments 20 times. In a later analysis, co-occurring TCRs were grouped with DBSCAN, and TCRdist sequence similarity was added when clustering was performed within HLA-allele-positive subsets. Repertoires with fewer than 30,000 or more than 120,000 public chains were left out of co-occurrence clustering, as were five repertoires with anomalous nucleotide sharing. The immuneACCESS repertoire file appears here via TCRdb, limited to in-frame rearrangements. These files lack a portion of the clones; in checked studies, under half of the deficit traces to unresolved V genes, and the cause of the others is not known. The DNA gave D and trimming, while V, J and clone size come from that table. The sample table records roughly 100,000 clones; about 81% of these occur just once. The top ten clones comprise roughly 1.2% of the sample.

Specimen: PBMCs. The sequence links TRBV19 to TRBJ2-3, with 12 bases aligning to TRBD2. This receptor was identified in a man aged 25 to 40 in good health and CMV-seronegative. The CDR3 reads as follows: CASSTFELAGGSTDTQYF. The nucleotides read TGTGCCAGTAGTACCTTCGAACTAGCGGGAGGAAGCACAGATACGCAGTATTTT.